This TCR beta chain stems from a study of neoadjuvant anti-PD-1 for oral cavity cancer. Study in general: Before surgery, most patients got three to four biweekly 3 mg/kg nivolumab doses. Patients without progression got a fourth dose around day 43.

Profiling relied on immunoSEQ multiplex PCR, and the TCRdb table lists in-frame clones only, not all of them. Of some 17,000 clones listed, about 72% are singletons. On this clone itself: No antigen is known for it.

Cohort: HPV-negative, locally advanced oral cavity squamous cell carcinoma patients. The CDR3 is made up of 16 amino acids. With 3 bases clipped from V and 9 bases from J, the junction kept 17 bases outside the gene matches. From germline, CDR1 is SGHNT and CDR2 YYREEE (reference sequence). Whole-study results and caveats: PBMC Gini-index clonality exceeded responders' in non-responders post-nivolumab.

This sequence joins TRBV5-4 and TRBJ2-5; the match to TRBD2 covers 7 bases. The sample in question was PBMCs, obtained before nivolumab (anti-PD-1) treatment. This receptor was identified in a person aged 35 to 85 with oral cavity squamous cell carcinoma. The CDR3 spells CASSSGGASGQGAQYF. The CDR3 nucleotides are TGTGCCAGCAGCTCCGGAGGGGCTAGCGGCCAAGGGGCCCAGTACTTC.